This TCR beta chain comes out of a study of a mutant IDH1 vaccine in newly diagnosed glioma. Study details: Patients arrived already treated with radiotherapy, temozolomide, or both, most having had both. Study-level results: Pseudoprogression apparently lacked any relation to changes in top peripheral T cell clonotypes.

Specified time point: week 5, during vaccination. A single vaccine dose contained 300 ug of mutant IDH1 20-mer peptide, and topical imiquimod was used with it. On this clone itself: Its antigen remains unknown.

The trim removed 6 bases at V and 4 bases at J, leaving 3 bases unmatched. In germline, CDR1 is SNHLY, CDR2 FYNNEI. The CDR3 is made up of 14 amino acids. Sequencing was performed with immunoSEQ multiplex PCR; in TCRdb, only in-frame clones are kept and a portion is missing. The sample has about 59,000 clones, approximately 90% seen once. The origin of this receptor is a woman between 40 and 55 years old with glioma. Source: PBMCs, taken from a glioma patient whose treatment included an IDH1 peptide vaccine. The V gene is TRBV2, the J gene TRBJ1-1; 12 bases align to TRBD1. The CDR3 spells CASRGQGAGTEAFF. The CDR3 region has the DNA TGTGCCAGCAGGGGACAGGGGGCCGGCACTGAAGCTTTCTTT.